The entry that follows covers one T cell receptor beta chain sequence. As yet, its antigen is unknown. This entry comes from a study of T cell repertoires in cytomegalovirus infection. Study-level information: CMV epitopes in the study were HLA-C-restricted (recently identified) and HLA-B-restricted (well studied). A matching HLA type, together with CMV infection, was signaled by public TCR beta signatures. General study points: The study found HLA-C-restricted CMV-specific TCR beta clonotypes dominating the ex vivo response.

Each CDR3 protein gets one entry after TCRdb re-called the reads with MiXCR. The table has some 920,000 distinct CDR3 sequences, roughly 30% seen once. The sequences come from cultured CD8+ T cells from PBMCs, collected from culture after CMV antigen stimulation. The origin of this receptor is a human donor in good health (CMV status not recorded). Some clones in this sample may be carry-over from other donors' samples.

This chain's CDR3 is CASSLGTMGTGELFF. DNA for the CDR3: TGTGCCAGCAGTTTGGGGACTATGGGCACCGGGGAGCTGTTTTTT. This sequence joins TRBV12-3 or TRBV12-4 and TRBJ2-2; 7 bases line up with TRBD2. The CDR3 is 15 residues long. The J segment lost 4 bases and the V segment lost 3 bases, leaving 5 bases of the junction unmatched.